These T cell receptor beta chains were read from a single sample in a study of PD-L1 blockade in urothelial cancer. TCRdb keeps only in-frame clones here, not all; method: immunoSEQ multiplex PCR. In the table there are about 82,000 clones, over 90% of which are singletons. The sample in question was PBMCs, obtained around atezolizumab (anti-PD-L1) treatment. These receptors were obtained from a man aged 55-75 years with urothelial cancer. Each CDR3 is given with its conserved first and last residue. A D gene is named only where the DNA matches it firmly. Size is stated for part of the rows, as once, few or many counts, or as a class when the clone is expanded.

>TRBJ2-5|TRBV7-2|TRBD1|-
CASSPLAGGQETQYF
TGTGCCAGCAGCCCCCTGGCAGGGGGCCAAGAGACCCAGTACTTC
>TRBJ1-4|TRBV29-1|-|-
CSVVREEKLFF
TGCAGCGTTGTTCGGGAAGAAAAACTGTTTTTT
>TRBJ2-6|TRBV7-9|-|-
CASSLQILGANVLTF
TGTGCCAGCAGCTTACAGATTCTCGGGGCCAACGTCCTGACTTTC
>TRBJ2-1|TRBV5-8|-|-
CASSLASYNEQFF
TGTGCCAGCAGCTTGGCTAGCTACAATGAGCAGTTCTTC
>TRBJ2-5|TRBV7-6|TRBD1|few
CASSRGQGKETQYF
TGTGCCAGCAGCCGAGGACAGGGGAAAGAGACCCAGTACTTC
>TRBJ1-2|TRBV6-1|TRBD1|-
CASSNDRVGYTF
TGTGCCAGCAGCAACGACAGGGTTGGCTACACCTTC
>TRBJ2-6|TRBV18|-|-
CASSLSGLASGANVLTF
TGTGCCAGCTCACTTTCGGGACTGGCATCTGGGGCCAACGTCCTGACTTTC
>TRBJ1-6|TRBV6-4|-|once
CASSATRGNSPLHF
TGTGCCAGCAGTGCAACCAGGGGTAATTCACCCCTCCACTTT
>TRBJ2-7|TRBV11-2|-|-
CASSLASGLSYEQYF
TGTGCCAGCAGCTTAGCAAGCGGTCTCTCCTACGAGCAGTACTTC
>TRBJ1-3|TRBV5-4|TRBD1|-
CASSLQGSGNTIYF
TGTGCCAGCAGCTTACAGGGGAGTGGAAACACCATATATTTT
>TRBJ1-2|TRBV6-5|-|once
CASSYSRSDFNYGYTF
TGTGCCAGCAGTTACTCTAGGTCAGACTTTAACTATGGCTACACCTTC
>TRBJ1-1|TRBV7-3|TRBD1|-
CASSLDRDSSEAFF
TGTGCCAGCAGCTTGGACAGGGACAGCTCTGAAGCTTTCTTT
>TRBJ2-3|TRBV7-6|TRBD2|-
CASSLLAAGGFSTDTQYF
TGTGCCAGCAGCTTACTTGCTGCGGGGGGCTTTAGCACAGATACGCAGTATTTT
>TRBJ2-3|TRBV5-6|TRBD2|-
CASSPNSGRGGDTQYF
TGTGCCAGCAGCCCAAACAGCGGGAGGGGGGGAGATACGCAGTATTTT
>TRBJ1-1|TRBV2|TRBD1|-
CASSEAGRGAEAFF
TGTGCCAGCAGTGAAGCTGGCAGGGGGGCTGAAGCTTTCTTT
>TRBJ2-1|TRBV29-1|TRBD2|-
CSVAGKDNEQFF
TGCAGCGTAGCGGGGAAAGACAATGAGCAGTTCTTC
>TRBJ2-7|TRBV19|TRBD2|-
CASSTTSGVSYEQYF
TGTGCCAGTAGTACCACTAGCGGCGTCTCCTACGAGCAGTACTTC
>TRBJ2-1|TRBV4-2|TRBD1|-
CASSLTGTGVNEQFF
TGTGCCAGCAGCCTAACCGGGACAGGAGTTAATGAGCAGTTCTTC
>TRBJ2-2|TRBV6-5|-|-
CASSPRAGELFF
TGTGCCAGCAGTCCACGAGCTGGGGAGCTGTTTTTT
>TRBJ2-5|TRBV30|-|-
CAWGGRQLQETQYF
TGTGCCTGGGGTGGGAGACAGCTACAAGAGACCCAGTACTTC
>TRBJ2-7|TRBV2|-|-
CASSFASYEQYF
TGTGCCAGCAGCTTTGCTAGTTACGAGCAGTACTTC
>TRBJ1-1|TRBV7-3|TRBD1|-
CASSFTGGTLNTEAFF
TGTGCCAGCAGCTTTACAGGGGGTACCTTGAACACTGAAGCTTTCTTT
>TRBJ1-4|TRBV7-9|TRBD1|-
CASSLVGTGGASHEKLFF
TGTGCCAGCAGCTTAGTCGGGACAGGGGGCGCGAGTCATGAAAAACTGTTTTTT
>TRBJ2-3|TRBV9|TRBD2|few
CASSPGGWADTQYF
TGTGCCAGCAGCCCCGGGGGGTGGGCAGATACGCAGTATTTT
>TRBJ1-2|TRBV6-1|TRBD1|once
CASSEYIGTGGLYTF
TGTGCCAGCAGTGAATATATCGGGACAGGGGGGCTATACACCTTC
>TRBJ2-3|TRBV4-3|TRBD1|-
CASSQGTGDRSTDTQYF
TGCGCCAGCAGCCAGGGTACGGGGGACAGGAGCACAGATACGCAGTATTTT
>TRBJ1-2|TRBV5-1|-|once
CASSLEAAQGYGYTF
TGCGCCAGCAGCTTGGAGGCGGCCCAGGGTTATGGCTACACCTTC
>TRBJ1-3|TRBV7-2|-|-
CASSFQAGVSGNTIYF
TGTGCCAGCAGCTTTCAAGCAGGGGTATCGGGAAACACCATATATTTT
>TRBJ2-1|TRBV10-2|TRBD2|-
CASSGLAVLNEQFF
TGCGCCAGCAGTGGTCTAGCGGTCCTCAATGAGCAGTTCTTC
>TRBJ2-5|TRBV5-1|-|-
CASSSSGGAKETQYF
TGCGCCAGCAGCTCTTCTGGGGGGGCTAAAGAGACCCAGTACTTC
>TRBJ2-1|TRBV5-6|TRBD2|-
CASSGGRARGNEQFF
TGTGCCAGCAGCGGCGGGAGGGCCAGGGGGAATGAGCAGTTCTTC
>TRBJ1-5|TRBV6-4|-|once
CASSEEGGYGPQHF
TGTGCCAGCAGTGAAGAGGGCGGGTATGGGCCCCAGCATTTT
>TRBJ2-3|TRBV7-9|-|-
CASSFLAARSTDTQYF
TGTGCCAGCAGCTTTTTAGCAGCGCGGAGCACAGATACGCAGTATTTT
>TRBJ2-2|TRBV5-1|-|-
CASSLAFAGELFF
TGCGCCAGCAGCTTGGCCTTTGCCGGGGAGCTGTTTTTT
>TRBJ2-5|TRBV5-1|TRBD1|-
CASSTGQATQETQYF
TGCGCCAGCAGCACAGGACAGGCCACCCAAGAGACCCAGTACTTC
>TRBJ1-5|TRBV6-1|-|-
CASSEEMYNQPQHF
TGTGCCAGCAGTGAGGAGATGTACAATCAGCCCCAGCATTTT
>TRBJ2-3|TRBV30|TRBD2|-
CAWASGTSGRSTDTQYF
TGTGCCTGGGCCTCCGGGACTAGCGGGAGGAGCACAGATACGCAGTATTTT
>TRBJ2-7|TRBV18|-|-
CASSPLGGASAGLFEQYF
TGTGCCAGCTCACCCTTGGGCGGGGCGAGCGCGGGGTTGTTCGAGCAGTACTTC
>TRBJ1-1|TRBV30|-|-
CAWSRRGMLNTEAFF
TGTGCCTGGAGTCGGAGAGGGATGTTGAACACTGAAGCTTTCTTT